A single sample is the source of the 27 T cell receptor beta chains below, sequenced in a study of blood T cell repertoires in COVID-19. The data were produced by immunoSEQ multiplex PCR, yet TCRdb's version contains in-frame clones alone and is incomplete. The sample records 200,000 to 300,000 clones, 70% to 90% being singletons. Sequencing was done on a sample of peripheral blood. These receptors were obtained from a man at least 80 years old with acute or convalescent COVID-19.

The CDR3 nucleotides read TGTGCCAGCAGCCAAGTCAGGGGGACGAATGAGCAGTTCTTC. Protein sequence: CASSQVRGTNEQFF. The rearrangement joins TRBV3-1 (or the pseudogene TRBV3-2) to TRBJ2-1; 7 bases fit TRBD1. The J segment lost 7 bases and the V segment lost 1 base, leaving 4 bases of the junction unmatched. The CDR3 runs to 14 residues. Germline lookup yields CDR1 LGHDT and CDR2 YNNKEL (reference sequence).

The V and J genes are TRBV18 and TRBJ1-2; D not resolved. This CDR3 spans 14 amino acids. Germline V gene data show CDR1 as KGHSH and CDR2 as LQKENI. V dropped 1 base and J dropped 4 bases, with 10 bases sitting between them. This CDR3 is CASSPQTVFYGYTF. The CDR3 nucleotides are TGTGCCAGCTCACCACAAACAGTGTTCTATGGCTACACCTTC.

The DNA for the CDR3 is TGCGCCAGCAGCTTAGGTCAGGGGGCGCAAAATGAGCAGTTCTTC. This sequence encodes CASSLGQGAQNEQFF. The gene calls are TRBV5-1 and TRBJ2-1; 8 positions agree with TRBD1. CDR3 size: 15 residues. Unmatched junction bases numbered 8, after V lost 2 bases and J lost 7 bases. Germline-derived CDR1 and CDR2 are SGHRS and YFSETQ.

About this clone itself: This sample includes further DNA sequences coding for the same CDR3. The CDR3 nucleotides read TGTGCCAGCAGTTTTAGAAATTCACCCCTCCACTTT. This codes for CASSFRNSPLHF. This rearrangement joins TRBV12-3 or TRBV12-4 to TRBJ1-6; D remains unclear. Trimming took 3 bases from V and 7 from J, leaving 4 bases between them. The length of the CDR3 is 12 residues.

The rearrangement links TRBV2 to TRBJ1-6, with 7 bases fitting TRBD1. Germline V gene data show CDR1 as SNHLY and CDR2 as FYNNEI. J lost 7 bases, V lost 6 bases, and 9 bases had no gene match. This CDR3 is 15 amino acids long. In DNA, the CDR3 is TGTGCCAGCAGCGTCAGACAGGGTACGAATTCACCCCTCCACTTT. Protein: CASSVRQGTNSPLHF.

The chain is built from TRBV5-4 and TRBJ2-7; perhaps TRBD2 as D (6 bases). Trimming cost V 3 bases and J 1 base, with 20 bases left between them. CDR1 is SGHNT, CDR2 YYREEE, per germline (reference sequence). The CDR3 contains 17 residues. The CDR3 loop is CASSWDSGSSKSYEQYF. CDR3 sequence (DNA): TGTGCCAGCAGCTGGGACTCCGGGTCCTCTAAATCCTACGAGCAGTACTTC.

This rearrangement joins TRBV9 to TRBJ2-3; 9 bases fit TRBD1. Germline V lookup: CDR1 SGDLS, CDR2 YYNGEE. J gave up 6 bases and V 4 bases, and 6 bases lay outside the gene matches. The CDR3 is 14 amino acids. The CDR3 DNA sequence: TGTGCCAGCAGCCTAGACAGGGGGAGGGATACGCAGTATTTT. It encodes CASSLDRGRDTQYF.

The V and J genes are TRBV7-2 and TRBJ1-3; TRBD1 is a possible D gene (5 bases). V shed 1 base and J shed 4 bases, with 14 bases lying between them. The CDR3 runs 16 residues. CDR1 SGHTA and CDR2 FQGNSA come from the germline V gene. CDR3 in DNA: TGTGCCAGCAGCTTAGTAGGTCCAGGACACGGAAACACCATATATTTT. Protein product: CASSLVGPGHGNTIYF. The variable domain in full, completed from reference TRBV7-2 and TRBJ1-3, reads GAGVSQSPSNKVTEKGKDVELRCDPISGHTALYWYRQSLGQGLEFLIYFQGNSAPDKSGLPSDRFSAERTGGSVSTLTIQRTQQEDSAVYLCASSLVGPGHGNTIYFGEGSWLTVV.

This clone has only one observation. The V call is TRBV10-3, the J call TRBJ1-1, with D uncertain. The CDR3 sequence is 14 residues long. Germline V lookup: CDR1 ENHRY, CDR2 SYGVKD. Trimming removed 10 bases at V and 1 base at J, with 16 bases between. CDR3 sequence reads: CATRDRQANTEAFF. The CDR3, as DNA: TGTGCCACCCGTGACCGGCAGGCGAACACTGAAGCTTTCTTT.

DNA for the CDR3: TGCGCCAGCAGTGCCGGGACAGGGGACACCGGGGAGCTGTTTTTT. Translating it yields CASSAGTGDTGELFF. The J gene is TRBJ2-2, the V gene TRBV5-1; 10 positions agree with TRBD1. CDR1 SGHRS and CDR2 YFSETQ come from the germline V gene. Trimming at V came to 5 bases and at J to 3 bases, leaving 4 bases not matched to a gene. The CDR3 extends over 15 amino acids.

The chain is built from TRBV6-5 and TRBJ1-3; 8 bases map to TRBD1. Germline V gene sequence: CDR1 MNHEY, CDR2 SVGAGI. The CDR3 loop spans 14 amino acids. The V segment lost 6 bases and the J segment 7 bases; nucleotides outside the gene matches: 8. CDR3 in DNA: TGTGCCAGCAGACCCGACAGGGGCTCGAACACCATATATTTT. Translated, it gives CASRPDRGSNTIYF.

The V call is TRBV4-1, the J call TRBJ2-1; TRBD2 is a possible D gene (6 bases). The CDR3 length is 16 residues. Trimming left V 0 bases short and J 8 bases short, with 17 bases between. Per the germline V gene, CDR1 is MGHRA and CDR2 is YSYEKL. DNA for the CDR3: TGCGCCAGCAGCCAAGAAAAAGGGTCGGGACTCCATGAGCAGTTCTTC. Protein product: CASSQEKGSGLHEQFF.

The chain uses TRBV9 and TRBJ2-2; TRBD2 matches at 13 bases. Germline loops: CDR1 SGDLS, CDR2 YYNGEE. Trimming cost V 3 bases and J 6 bases; bases outside gene matches: 5. This CDR3 spans 16 amino acids. Written as DNA, the CDR3 is TGTGCCAGCAGCGCCTGGACTAGCGGGGGCTCCGGGGAGCTGTTTTTT. Its translation: CASSAWTSGGSGELFF.

V usage is TRBV7-9 and J usage is TRBJ2-1; a weak D match, TRBD2 (6 bases). The CDR3 has 14 amino acids. From germline, CDR1 is SEHNR and CDR2 FQNEAQ (reference sequence). V was shortened by 0 bases and J by 7 bases, with 10 bases between the two germline ends. The CDR3 sequence: CASSLAGGTNEQFF. In DNA, the CDR3 is TGTGCCAGCAGCTTAGCGGGAGGAACGAATGAGCAGTTCTTC.

As to this clone: It may be a read error: a sequence one base away is much more abundant. The chain uses TRBV5-8 and TRBJ1-2; TRBD1 might be the D (5 bases). The V end lost 0 bases, the J end lost 4 bases, and 7 bases lay between the germline ends. This CDR3 spans 13 amino acids. Germline lookup yields CDR1 SGHTS and CDR2 YDEGEE. The CDR3 nucleotides read TGTGCCAGCAGCTTGGGACAGAGCTATGGCTACACCTTC. It specifies CASSLGQSYGYTF. Drawing the rest from reference TRBV5-8 and TRBJ1-2, the complete variable domain is EAGVTQSPTHLIKTRGQQATLRCSPISGHTSVYWYQQALGLGLQFLLWYDEGEERNRGNFPPRFSGRQFPNYSSELNVNALELEDSALYLCASSLGQSYGYTFGSGTRLTVV.

This rearrangement joins TRBV5-6 to TRBJ2-1; D possibly corresponds to TRBD1 (6 bases). Trimming took 7 bases from V and 3 from J, leaving 14 bases between them. Germline V gene data show CDR1 as SGHDT and CDR2 as YYEEEE. The CDR3 is 14 amino acids. DNA of the CDR3: TGTGCCAGCCTTCGAGGGGGATTCTACAATGAGCAGTTCTTC. Translated, it gives CASLRGGFYNEQFF.

A word on this clone: This same CDR3 is encoded by further DNA sequences in the sample. This rearrangement joins TRBV18 to TRBJ1-1; 8 bases match TRBD1. Per the germline V gene, CDR1 is KGHSH and CDR2 is LQKENI. The CDR3 is made up of 14 amino acids. V trimming: 3 bases; J trimming: 5 bases; junction bases outside the gene matches: 5. The CDR3, as DNA: TGTGCCAGCTCACCGGGACAGGCAGATACTGAAGCTTTCTTT. Translation: CASSPGQADTEAFF.

This CDR3 is CASRTVGQGNSPLHF. The CDR3 bases are TGTGCCAGTAGGACCGTGGGACAGGGAAATTCACCCCTCCACTTT. This chain links TRBV19 with TRBJ1-6; the match to TRBD1 covers 9 bases. Germline CDR1 is LNHDA and CDR2 is SQIVND (reference sequence). The CDR3 runs to 15 residues. V was pared by 6 bases and J by 7 bases, with 7 bases of the junction left unmatched.

CDR3 sequence (DNA): TGTGCCAGCAGTTACAAGGGACAGGGGTACTATGGCTACACCTTC. Its protein product is CASSYKGQGYYGYTF. This chain connects TRBV6-5 to TRBJ1-2; 10 nucleotides match TRBD1. The CDR3 length is 15 residues. The J segment lost 3 bases and the V segment lost 2 bases, leaving 3 bases of the junction unmatched. From germline, CDR1 is MNHEY and CDR2 SVGAGI.

This rearrangement joins TRBV9 to TRBJ2-1; D not certain. Trimming left V 4 bases short and J 10 bases short, with 9 bases between. The length of the CDR3 is 11 residues. Germline-derived CDR1 and CDR2 are SGDLS and YYNGEE. The CDR3 sequence is CASSHPREQFF. The CDR3 coding sequence is TGTGCCAGCAGCCATCCCAGGGAGCAGTTCTTC.

The J gene is TRBJ1-4, the V gene TRBV7-8; a possible D gene is TRBD1 (6 bases). Germline V CDR1 and CDR2: SGHVS, FQNEAQ. V gave up 0 bases and J gave up 5 bases, with 13 bases separating them. The CDR3 is made up of 16 amino acids. CDR3 residues: CASSLALQGGNEKLFF. The CDR3 coding sequence is TGTGCCAGCAGCTTAGCTCTACAGGGAGGGAATGAAAAACTGTTTTTT.

The rearrangement links TRBV4-3 to TRBJ1-2; the D is unclear. The V end lost 1 base, the J end lost 0 bases, and 3 bases lay between the germline ends. CDR3 length equals 13 residues. Germline V gene lookup returns CDR1 LGHNA and CDR2 YSLEER. The CDR3 DNA is TGCGCCAGCAGCCAAGGCGCTAACTATGGCTACACCTTC. It is translated as CASSQGANYGYTF.

CDR3 nucleotides: TGTGCCAGCAGCTTAAGGCCTAGCGGGGTCCCTAGAGGGGAGCTGTTTTTT. This translates into CASSLRPSGVPRGELFF. The V gene is TRBV7-3, the J gene TRBJ2-2; 9 bases align to TRBD2. The CDR3 is 17 amino acids. The ends lost 1 base at V and 8 bases at J; junction bases unmatched: 11. Per germline, CDR1 SGHTA and CDR2 FQGTGA. Variable domain in full (rest from reference TRBV7-3 and TRBJ2-2): GAGVSQTPSNKVTEKGKYVELRCDPISGHTALYWYRQSLGQGPEFLIYFQGTGAADDSGLPNDRFFAVRPEGSVSTLKIQRTERGDSAVYLCASSLRPSGVPRGELFFGEGSRLTVL.

This clone was detected once. The J gene is TRBJ1-2, the V gene TRBV10-3; D possibly corresponds to TRBD1 (6 bases). The CDR3 loop spans 17 amino acids. Looked up from germline, CDR1 is ENHRY and CDR2 is SYGVKD. V was cut by 0 bases and J by 1 base, with 15 bases left in between. CDR3 protein: CAISESRGTSHNYGYTF. The CDR3 DNA is TGTGCCATCAGTGAGTCACGAGGGACATCGCATAACTATGGCTACACCTTC.

The gene calls are TRBV27 and TRBJ2-1, with TRBD2 matching over 11 bases. CDR1 and CDR2 from the germline V gene are MNHEY and SMNVEV (reference sequence). V dropped 5 bases and J dropped 8; count of bases not matched to a gene: 8. The CDR3 covers 15 residues. CDR3 in DNA: TGTGCCAGCAGTCCGCTACTAGCGGGAGTTGATGAGCAGTTCTTC. It is translated as CASSPLLAGVDEQFF.

Worth noting for this clone: Other DNA sequences of this sample code for an identical CDR3. V and J are TRBV7-2 and TRBJ1-3; maybe TRBD1 (6 bases). Germline CDR1 SGHTA, CDR2 FQGNSA. V lost 5 bases to trimming and J lost 2 bases, with 10 bases between them. The CDR3 spans 14 residues. The CDR3 bases are TGTGCCAGCAGCCCACAGGGAACTGGAAACACCATATATTTT. Encoded protein: CASSPQGTGNTIYF.

The chain is built from TRBV27 and TRBJ1-5; 8 bases agree with TRBD1. The CDR3 loop spans 15 amino acids. From germline, CDR1 is MNHEY and CDR2 SMNVEV (reference sequence). Trimming removed 2 bases from V and 4 bases from J; junction bases left unmatched: 4. The CDR3 DNA reads TGTGCCAGCAGTTTAAGACAGGGGACGAATCAGCCCCAGCATTTT. Translated, it gives CASSLRQGTNQPQHF.